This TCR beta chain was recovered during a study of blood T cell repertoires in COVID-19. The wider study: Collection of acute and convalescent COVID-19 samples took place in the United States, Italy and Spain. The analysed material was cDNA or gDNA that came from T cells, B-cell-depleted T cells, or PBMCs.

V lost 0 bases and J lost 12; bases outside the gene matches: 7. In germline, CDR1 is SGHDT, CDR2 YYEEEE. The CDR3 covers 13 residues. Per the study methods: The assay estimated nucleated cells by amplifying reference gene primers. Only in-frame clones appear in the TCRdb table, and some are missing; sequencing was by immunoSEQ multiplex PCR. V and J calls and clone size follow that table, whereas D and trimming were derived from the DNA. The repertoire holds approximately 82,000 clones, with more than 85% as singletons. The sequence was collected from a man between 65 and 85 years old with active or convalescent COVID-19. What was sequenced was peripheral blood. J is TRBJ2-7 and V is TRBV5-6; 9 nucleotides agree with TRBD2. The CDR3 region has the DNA TGTGCCAGCAGCTTGGAGTCTAGCGGGACGGGGTACTTC. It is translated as CASSLESSGTGYF. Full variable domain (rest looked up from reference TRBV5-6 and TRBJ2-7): DAGVTQSPTHLIKTRGQQVTLRCSPKSGHDTVSWYQQALGQGPQFIFQYYEEEERQRGNFPDRFSGHQFPNYSSELNVNALLLGDSALYLCASSLESSGTGYFGPGTRLTVT.